The clone carrying this TCR beta chain was detected many times. Its target is not known. One entry per CDR3 protein results from TCRdb running MiXCR on the reads. The sample consists of nearly 450,000 distinct CDR3 sequences, 25% to 40% of them appearing once. The sample belongs to a study of T cell repertoires in cytomegalovirus infection. Overall study results and limits: Ex vivo responses were dominated by HLA-C-restricted CMV-specific TCR beta clonotypes.

Germline V gene lookup returns CDR1 SGHTA and CDR2 FQGNSA. Trimming pared 5 bases from V and 3 bases from J, leaving 10 bases between. This CDR3 is 14 amino acids long. The sample taken for sequencing was PBMCs. The sequence came from a human donor in good health (CMV status not recorded). Some clones in this sample may be carry-over from other donors' samples. The genes are TRBV7-2 and TRBJ2-2, with D maybe TRBD2 (5 bases). CDR3 sequence (DNA): TGTGCCAGCAGCCTCCGGGGAGACACCGGGGAGCTGTTTTTT. Translating it yields CASSLRGDTGELFF.